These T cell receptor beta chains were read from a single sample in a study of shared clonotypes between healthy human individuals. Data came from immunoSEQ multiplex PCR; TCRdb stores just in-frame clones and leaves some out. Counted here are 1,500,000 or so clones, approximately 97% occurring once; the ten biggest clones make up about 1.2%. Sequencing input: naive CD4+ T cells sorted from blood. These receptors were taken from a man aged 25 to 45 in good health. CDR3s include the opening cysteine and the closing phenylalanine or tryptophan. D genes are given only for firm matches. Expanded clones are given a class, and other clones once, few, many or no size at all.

cdr3_nt: TGTGCCAGCTCCGCGGAGCGCCCAGATACGCAGTATTTT; cdr3_aa: CASSAERPDTQYF; j_call: TRBJ2-3; d_call: -; clone_size: -; v_call: TRBV18
cdr3_nt: TGTGCCAGCAGCTTAGAACAGCGGGAGACTGGGCGGGAGCAGTACTTC; cdr3_aa: CASSLEQRETGREQYF; j_call: TRBJ2-7; d_call: TRBD2; clone_size: -; v_call: TRBV7-2
cdr3_nt: TGTGCCAGCAGCTTAAACAGCAATCAGCCCCAGCATTTT; cdr3_aa: CASSLNSNQPQHF; j_call: TRBJ1-5; d_call: -; clone_size: -; v_call: TRBV11-2
cdr3_nt: TGCAGCGTTGAAGGATCGGGCTACGAGCAGTACTTC; cdr3_aa: CSVEGSGYEQYF; j_call: TRBJ2-7; d_call: -; clone_size: -; v_call: TRBV29-1
cdr3_nt: TGCGCCAGCAGCCAAGTTCCGGCGGGGGTAGCTGGAAACACCATATATTTT; cdr3_aa: CASSQVPAGVAGNTIYF; j_call: TRBJ1-3; d_call: -; clone_size: -; v_call: TRBV4-3
cdr3_nt: TGTGCCAGCAGTGTATTCGCGGGAGAGACCCAGTACTTC; cdr3_aa: CASSVFAGETQYF; j_call: TRBJ2-5; d_call: -; clone_size: -; v_call: TRBV2
cdr3_nt: TGTGCCAGCGCCGACGGACAGGGTCTCAAAAACATTCAGTACTTC; cdr3_aa: CASADGQGLKNIQYF; j_call: TRBJ2-4; d_call: TRBD1; clone_size: -; v_call: TRBV6-6
cdr3_nt: TGCGCCAGCAGCCAATCATCGAGCTGGGGCACAGATACGCAGTATTTT; cdr3_aa: CASSQSSSWGTDTQYF; j_call: TRBJ2-3; d_call: -; clone_size: -; v_call: TRBV4-3
cdr3_nt: TGTGCCAGCAGTGGAGGGGCAGGCAAAGGCTCTGGGGCCAACGTCCTGACTTTC; cdr3_aa: CASSGGAGKGSGANVLTF; j_call: TRBJ2-6; d_call: -; clone_size: -; v_call: TRBV9
cdr3_nt: TGCGCCAGCAGCCAAGTTAAGACAGAGGCTGGCGAGCAGTACTTC; cdr3_aa: CASSQVKTEAGEQYF; j_call: TRBJ2-7; d_call: -; clone_size: -; v_call: TRBV4-1
cdr3_nt: TGTGCCAGCAGCCCCCGGGGCGGGGCCCGGGGGACCCAGTACTTC; cdr3_aa: CASSPRGGARGTQYF; j_call: TRBJ2-5; d_call: -; clone_size: -; v_call: TRBV7-2
cdr3_nt: TGTGCCAGCAGCGCGGACAGGGCCAATGAGCAGTTCTTC; cdr3_aa: CASSADRANEQFF; j_call: TRBJ2-1; d_call: TRBD1; clone_size: -; v_call: TRBV9
cdr3_nt: TGTGCCAGCAGCCTAGGGACAGGGGGCTATTACAATGAGCAGTTCTTC; cdr3_aa: CASSLGTGGYYNEQFF; j_call: TRBJ2-1; d_call: TRBD1; clone_size: -; v_call: TRBV11-2
cdr3_nt: TGTGCCAGCAGTTTCTTTCAAGGGGCCTACGAGCAGTACTTC; cdr3_aa: CASSFFQGAYEQYF; j_call: TRBJ2-7; d_call: -; clone_size: -; v_call: TRBV27
cdr3_nt: TGTGCCAGCAGACCTATCCTCGGCAGCCGGAACACCGGGGAGCTGTTTTTT; cdr3_aa: CASRPILGSRNTGELFF; j_call: TRBJ2-2; d_call: -; clone_size: -; v_call: TRBV11-2
cdr3_nt: TGCGCCAGCAGTGAGGGTAGGGTGGACACCGGGGAGCTGTTTTTT; cdr3_aa: CASSEGRVDTGELFF; j_call: TRBJ2-2; d_call: -; clone_size: -; v_call: TRBV10-2
cdr3_nt: TGTGCCAGCAGCTTGGGGGTGGACCAGCCCCAGCATTTT; cdr3_aa: CASSLGVDQPQHF; j_call: TRBJ1-5; d_call: -; clone_size: -; v_call: TRBV5-4
cdr3_nt: TGCGCCAGCAGCCTAGCGGGAGGCTTTTACGATACGCAGTATTTT; cdr3_aa: CASSLAGGFYDTQYF; j_call: TRBJ2-3; d_call: TRBD2; clone_size: -; v_call: TRBV5-1
cdr3_nt: TGCGCCAGCAGCTTACAGGTGCTATCGAACACTGAAGCTTTCTTT; cdr3_aa: CASSLQVLSNTEAFF; j_call: TRBJ1-1; d_call: -; clone_size: once; v_call: TRBV5-1
cdr3_nt: TGTGCCAGCAGCTTGGCCCCAAGAGCGACCACCTACAATGAGCAGTTCTTC; cdr3_aa: CASSLAPRATTYNEQFF; j_call: TRBJ2-1; d_call: -; clone_size: -; v_call: TRBV5-6
cdr3_nt: TGTGCCAGCAGTTCGGAATACAGGGGGCAAGATACGCAGTATTTT; cdr3_aa: CASSSEYRGQDTQYF; j_call: TRBJ2-3; d_call: TRBD1; clone_size: -; v_call: TRBV28
cdr3_nt: TGTGCCAGCAGCCCTGAAGTATTAGCGGGCAGGACAGATACGCAGTATTTT; cdr3_aa: CASSPEVLAGRTDTQYF; j_call: TRBJ2-3; d_call: TRBD2; clone_size: -; v_call: TRBV11-2
cdr3_nt: TGTGCCAGCTGGGCGGGCCCCTACGAGCAGTACTTC; cdr3_aa: CASWAGPYEQYF; j_call: TRBJ2-7; d_call: -; clone_size: -; v_call: TRBV28
cdr3_nt: TGCGCCAGCAGCAACAGGGAGAAGGAAAAACTGTTTTTT; cdr3_aa: CASSNREKEKLFF; j_call: TRBJ1-4; d_call: -; clone_size: once; v_call: TRBV5-1
cdr3_nt: TGTGCCTGGAGTGTTAGTCTAACCAATGAGCAGTTCTTC; cdr3_aa: CAWSVSLTNEQFF; j_call: TRBJ2-1; d_call: -; clone_size: -; v_call: TRBV30
cdr3_nt: TGCAGCGTTGATATCGACTATGGCTACACCTTC; cdr3_aa: CSVDIDYGYTF; j_call: TRBJ1-2; d_call: -; clone_size: once; v_call: TRBV29-1
cdr3_nt: TGTGCCAGCAGCGGGGGAGCGGGAGAAGGCTACGAGCAGTACTTC; cdr3_aa: CASSGGAGEGYEQYF; j_call: TRBJ2-7; d_call: TRBD2; clone_size: -; v_call: TRBV9
cdr3_nt: TGTGCCAGCTCTGGCGGGAGGAACAATGAGCAGTTCTTC; cdr3_aa: CASSGGRNNEQFF; j_call: TRBJ2-1; d_call: TRBD2; clone_size: -; v_call: TRBV18
cdr3_nt: TGTGCCAGCAGCAAAGGACCACCGAGGGGAACAGATACGCAGTATTTT; cdr3_aa: CASSKGPPRGTDTQYF; j_call: TRBJ2-3; d_call: -; clone_size: -; v_call: TRBV5-6
cdr3_nt: TGTGCCAGCAGCTCGGTGGTACGTATCAGCACAGATACGCAGTATTTT; cdr3_aa: CASSSVVRISTDTQYF; j_call: TRBJ2-3; d_call: -; clone_size: -; v_call: TRBV5-6
cdr3_nt: TGTGCCAGCAGTCCTATGCCAGGGGTCCGAGAGACCCAGTACTTC; cdr3_aa: CASSPMPGVRETQYF; j_call: TRBJ2-5; d_call: -; clone_size: once; v_call: TRBV5-6
cdr3_nt: TGTGCCAGCAGTTTGAGGGGCCCCTCGTGGGAGCAGTACTTC; cdr3_aa: CASSLRGPSWEQYF; j_call: TRBJ2-7; d_call: -; clone_size: -; v_call: TRBV28
cdr3_nt: TGTGCCAGCAGTTCCGCAGGACAGGGCCTACAAGAGACCCAGTACTTC; cdr3_aa: CASSSAGQGLQETQYF; j_call: TRBJ2-5; d_call: TRBD1; clone_size: -; v_call: TRBV28
cdr3_nt: TGCAGCGGGGGAGCGGGAGCCTGGGAGCAGTTCTTC; cdr3_aa: CSGGAGAWEQFF; j_call: TRBJ2-1; d_call: TRBD2; clone_size: -; v_call: TRBV29-1
cdr3_nt: TGTGCCAGCAGTTCCTTTCAAAGCTCCTACAATGAGCAGTTCTTC; cdr3_aa: CASSSFQSSYNEQFF; j_call: TRBJ2-1; d_call: -; clone_size: -; v_call: TRBV6-6
cdr3_nt: TGTGCCAGCAGCAGGACAGTTTACAATGAGCAGTTCTTC; cdr3_aa: CASSRTVYNEQFF; j_call: TRBJ2-1; d_call: -; clone_size: -; v_call: TRBV2
cdr3_nt: TGTGCCAGCAGCGTAGGGGCTGGGGGGACTAGCACGAACTACGAGCAGTACTTC; cdr3_aa: CASSVGAGGTSTNYEQYF; j_call: TRBJ2-7; d_call: TRBD2; clone_size: -; v_call: TRBV9
cdr3_nt: TGTGCCAGCAGGACTATAGCGGGCTACACAGATACGCAGTATTTT; cdr3_aa: CASRTIAGYTDTQYF; j_call: TRBJ2-3; d_call: TRBD2; clone_size: -; v_call: TRBV6-5
cdr3_nt: TGTGCCAGCTCCCCCGGACTAGCGGGATTGTACAATGAGCAGTTCTTC; cdr3_aa: CASSPGLAGLYNEQFF; j_call: TRBJ2-1; d_call: TRBD2; clone_size: -; v_call: TRBV5-4
cdr3_nt: TGTGCCAGCAGCAGCACAGGGCGCCATGAAAAACTGTTTTTT; cdr3_aa: CASSSTGRHEKLFF; j_call: TRBJ1-4; d_call: -; clone_size: once; v_call: TRBV6-5
cdr3_nt: TGTGCCAGCAGACAGGGGGATGGCAATCAGCCCCAGCATTTT; cdr3_aa: CASRQGDGNQPQHF; j_call: TRBJ1-5; d_call: TRBD1; clone_size: -; v_call: TRBV6-6
cdr3_nt: TGTGCCAGCAGCTTGGGCAGAGGAAACACTGAAGCTTTCTTT; cdr3_aa: CASSLGRGNTEAFF; j_call: TRBJ1-1; d_call: -; clone_size: -; v_call: TRBV5-4
cdr3_nt: TGTGCCAGCAGCACGGGACAGGGGATGGGGGGGACCTACAATGAGCAGTTCTTC; cdr3_aa: CASSTGQGMGGTYNEQFF; j_call: TRBJ2-1; d_call: TRBD1; clone_size: -; v_call: TRBV11-3
cdr3_nt: TGCGCCAGCAGCTTGATGGGAGACATGAACACTGAAGCTTTCTTT; cdr3_aa: CASSLMGDMNTEAFF; j_call: TRBJ1-1; d_call: -; clone_size: -; v_call: TRBV5-1
cdr3_nt: TGTGCCAGCAGTTACTCGGGACGGACCGAGGCGCAGTACTTC; cdr3_aa: CASSYSGRTEAQYF; j_call: TRBJ2-7; d_call: -; clone_size: -; v_call: TRBV6-5
cdr3_nt: TGTGCCAGCAGCCCACTAGCGACCGAGGGGACAGATACGCAGTATTTT; cdr3_aa: CASSPLATEGTDTQYF; j_call: TRBJ2-3; d_call: TRBD2; clone_size: -; v_call: TRBV9
cdr3_nt: TGTGCCAGCGGGCGGAGACAGGGGCAGACCTACGAGCAGTACTTC; cdr3_aa: CASGRRQGQTYEQYF; j_call: TRBJ2-7; d_call: TRBD1; clone_size: -; v_call: TRBV2
cdr3_nt: TGTGCCAGCAGTGAAGCGATAGCGGGAGATCCAGATACGCAGTATTTT; cdr3_aa: CASSEAIAGDPDTQYF; j_call: TRBJ2-3; d_call: TRBD2; clone_size: -; v_call: TRBV6-1
cdr3_nt: TGTGCCACCACCTTAGGGGCCAAAAACATTCAGTACTTC; cdr3_aa: CATTLGAKNIQYF; j_call: TRBJ2-4; d_call: -; clone_size: -; v_call: TRBV15